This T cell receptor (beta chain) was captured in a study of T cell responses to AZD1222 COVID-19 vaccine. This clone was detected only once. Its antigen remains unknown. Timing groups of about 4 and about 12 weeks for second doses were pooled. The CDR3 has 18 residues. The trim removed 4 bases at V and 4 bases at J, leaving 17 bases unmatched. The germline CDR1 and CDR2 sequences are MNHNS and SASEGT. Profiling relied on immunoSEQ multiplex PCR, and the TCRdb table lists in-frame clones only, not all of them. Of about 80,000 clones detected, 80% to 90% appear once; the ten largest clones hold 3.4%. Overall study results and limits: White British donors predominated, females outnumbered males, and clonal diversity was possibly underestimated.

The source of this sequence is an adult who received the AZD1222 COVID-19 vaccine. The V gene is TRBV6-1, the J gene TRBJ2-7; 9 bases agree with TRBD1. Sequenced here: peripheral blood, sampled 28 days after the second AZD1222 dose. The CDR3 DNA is TGTGCCAGCAGTGTCACCGGGACAGGGTTTGACCTCGCTTACGAGCAGTACTTC. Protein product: CASSVTGTGFDLAYEQYF.